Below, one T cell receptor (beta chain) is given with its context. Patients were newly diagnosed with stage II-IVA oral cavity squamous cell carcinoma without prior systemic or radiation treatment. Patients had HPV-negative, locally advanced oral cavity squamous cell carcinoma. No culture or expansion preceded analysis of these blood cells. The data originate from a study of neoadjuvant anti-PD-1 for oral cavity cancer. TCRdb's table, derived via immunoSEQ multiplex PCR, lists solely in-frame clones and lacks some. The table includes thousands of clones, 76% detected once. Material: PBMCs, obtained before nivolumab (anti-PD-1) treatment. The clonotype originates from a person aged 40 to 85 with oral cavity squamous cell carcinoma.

CDR3 nucleotides: TGTGCCAGCAGCATTGCGCCGGGAGATGTCTACAATGAGCAGTTCTTC. Protein sequence: CASSIAPGDVYNEQFF. The chain recombines TRBV21-1 with TRBJ2-1; the table's TRBD2 call for D was not verified on the DNA. TRBV21-1 is assigned pseudogene status. The CDR3 contains 16 residues.